This TCR beta chain was sequenced for a study of control samples from healthy donors and cancer patients. This clone was observed a single time. The repertoire was sequenced with immunoSEQ multiplex PCR; TCRdb's copy has only in-frame clones and lacks some. The sample yields about 140,000 clones, approximately 86% seen once. V was cut by 3 bases and J by 2 bases, with 13 bases left in between. This CDR3 has 15 amino acids. Germline V CDR1 and CDR2: LNHDA, SQIVND (reference sequence). V gene TRBV19 combines with J gene TRBJ1-2; a weak D match, TRBD1 (5 bases). The sample taken for sequencing was blood. The source is a woman aged 30 to 39 in good health. Here the CDR3 DNA reads TGTGCCAGTAGTATTTCAGGGACGGAGAACTATGGCTACACCTTC. Translation gives CASSISGTENYGYTF.